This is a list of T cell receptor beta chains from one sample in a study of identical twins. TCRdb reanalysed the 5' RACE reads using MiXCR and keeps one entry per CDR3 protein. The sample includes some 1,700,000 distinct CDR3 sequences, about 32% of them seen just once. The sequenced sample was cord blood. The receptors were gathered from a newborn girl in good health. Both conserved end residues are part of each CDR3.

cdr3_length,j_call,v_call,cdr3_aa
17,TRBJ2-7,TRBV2,CASRFRPGLGNTYEQYF
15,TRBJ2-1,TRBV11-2,CASRSLAGGRNEQFF
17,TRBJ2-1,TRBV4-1,CASSRGTSVGSYNEQFF
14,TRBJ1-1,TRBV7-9,CASSSYDRNTEAFF
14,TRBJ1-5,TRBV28,CASSIVISNQPQHF
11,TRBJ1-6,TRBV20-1,CSVGINSPLHF
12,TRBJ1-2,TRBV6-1,CASGEARVGYTF
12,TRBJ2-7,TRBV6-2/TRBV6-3,CASTGGRNEQYF
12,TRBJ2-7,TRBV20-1,CSARVYIGEQYF
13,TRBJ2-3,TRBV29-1,CSVGLAHLITQYF
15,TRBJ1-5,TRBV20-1,CSARYRTGPYQPQHF
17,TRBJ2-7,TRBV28,CASSSPGLAGVFNEQYF
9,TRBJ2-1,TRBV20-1,CSAQMRQFF
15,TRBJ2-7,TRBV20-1,CSASLGQGASYEQYF
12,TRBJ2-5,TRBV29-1,CSVSRFQEAQYF
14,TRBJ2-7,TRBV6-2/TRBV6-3,CASSSRGSPYEQYF
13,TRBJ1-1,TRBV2,CASNSGSRTEAFF
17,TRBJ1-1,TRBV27,CASTFRLTSTGKTEAFF
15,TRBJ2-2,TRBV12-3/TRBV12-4,CASRDRGVEAGELFF
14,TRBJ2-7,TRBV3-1,CANSQEAGSYEQYF
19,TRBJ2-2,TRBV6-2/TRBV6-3,CASSTAPVPGTQNTGELFF
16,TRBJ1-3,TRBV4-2,CASGDTGPLSGNTIYF